Listed here are 28 T cell receptor beta chains from one sample, sequenced in a study of T cell repertoires in cytomegalovirus infection. What these receptors recognize is not known. MiXCR was run by TCRdb on the reads, yielding one entry per CDR3 protein. Of more than 35,000 distinct CDR3 sequences in the sample, roughly 49% were seen once. The material sequenced was CD8+ T cells from cultured PBMCs, taken from culture after CMV antigen stimulation. Every receptor here comes from a human donor in good health (CMV status not recorded). Some clones in this sample may be carry-over from other donors' samples.

This clonotype has a handful of counts. The chain has TRBV19 and TRBJ2-2; D might be TRBD2 (5 bases). Trimming took off 6 bases at V and 7 bases at J, with 9 bases between the two ends. The CDR3 loop spans 12 amino acids. CDR1 is LNHDA and CDR2 is SQIVND in the germline V gene (reference sequence). CDR3 nucleotide sequence: TGTGCCAGTAGGGACTCATACGGGGAGCTGTTTTTT. As protein: CASRDSYGELFF.

The V gene is TRBV27, the J gene TRBJ2-2; 7 bases line up with TRBD2. Germline assignment: CDR1 MNHEY and CDR2 SMNVEV (reference sequence). The CDR3 runs to 15 residues. V was clipped by 6 bases and J by 5 bases; unmatched bases: 9. This CDR3 is CASSPSGGGTGELFF. The CDR3 bases are TGTGCCAGCAGCCCCTCGGGGGGAGGGACCGGGGAGCTGTTTTTT.

This clonotype was seen once. The chain employs TRBV11-2 and TRBJ2-2; D uncertain. Germline CDR1 is SGHAT and CDR2 is FQNNGV. The V end was cut by 3 bases, the J end by 9 bases, with 5 bases between. The CDR3 is made up of 11 amino acids. The CDR3 here is CASSFERELFF. The CDR3 region has the DNA TGTGCCAGCAGCTTCGAGCGGGAGCTGTTTTTT.

This clonotype was recorded only once. The chain employs TRBV2 and TRBJ1-5; weak D call: TRBD1 (6 bases). Germline V gives CDR1 SNHLY, CDR2 FYNNEI. The CDR3 spans 16 residues. Trimming stripped 5 bases from V and 7 bases from J, with 21 bases between. The CDR3 region has the DNA TGTGCCAGCAGTTTCGGAGCAGGGGAAGGAGGACAGCCCCAGCATTTT. It yields the protein CASSFGAGEGGQPQHF.

The V call is TRBV7-6, the J call TRBJ2-3; the D is unclear. The V and J ends lost 5 bases and 2 bases respectively, with 17 bases between them. CDR3 length: 16 residues. Germline loops: CDR1 SGHVS, CDR2 FNYEAQ. CDR3 DNA sequence: TGTGCCAGCAGCCCTGGGCTGACCCAACTCACAGATACGCAGTATTTT. This encodes CASSPGLTQLTDTQYF. The full variable domain, in which reference TRBV7-6 and TRBJ2-3 provide the parts outside the CDR3, is GAGVSQSPRYKVTKRGQDVALRCDPISGHVSLYWYRQALGQGPEFLTYFNYEAQQDKSGLPNDRFSAERPEGSISTLTIQRTEQRDSAMYRCASSPGLTQLTDTQYFGPGTRLTVL.

The chain combines TRBV5-1 with TRBJ2-7; TRBD1 might be the D (6 bases). V lost 3 bases and J 6 bases, leaving 13 bases between the germline ends. Germline CDR1 reads SGHRS; CDR2 reads YFSETQ. CDR3 length: 13 amino acids. The CDR3, as DNA: TGCGCCAGCAGCTGGAACGAAGGGGGCGAGCAGTACTTC. This codes for CASSWNEGGEQYF.

This clonotype was seen only a few times. The chain is built from TRBV12-3 or TRBV12-4 and TRBJ2-3, with a possible D match to TRBD2 (5 bases). The V gene lost 0 bases and the J gene lost 5 bases, with 9 bases spanning the gap. This CDR3 comprises 14 residues. In DNA, the CDR3 is TGTGCCAGCAGTTTAGCGCTAGCCGGAGATACGCAGTATTTT. It yields the protein CASSLALAGDTQYF.

This clonotype turned up a few times. The V gene is TRBV6-2 or TRBV6-3, the J gene TRBJ2-1; 11 nucleotides align to TRBD1. The CDR3 loop spans 17 amino acids. Germline CDR1 reads MNHEY; CDR2 reads SVGEGT. The junction had 8 bases not matched to a gene; V was cut back by 0 bases and J by 7 bases. CDR3 region: CASSYSSGQGAENEQFF. Written as DNA, the CDR3 is TGTGCCAGCAGTTACTCGTCCGGACAGGGGGCTGAAAATGAGCAGTTCTTC.

This clonotype turned up a few times. J is TRBJ2-1 and V is TRBV2; maybe TRBD2 (6 bases). Trimming took off 2 bases at V and 0 bases at J, with 8 bases between the two ends. CDR1 SNHLY and CDR2 FYNNEI come from the germline V gene. The CDR3 runs 15 residues. The CDR3 protein is CASSERGGSYNEQFF. The CDR3 bases are TGTGCCAGCAGTGAAAGGGGAGGCTCCTACAATGAGCAGTTCTTC.

As regards this clonotype: Sequence at one end of the junction differs from germline and may be a read error. This rearrangement joins TRBV7-9 to TRBJ2-7; 7 bases are a match to TRBD1. Germline V gives CDR1 SEHNR, CDR2 FQNEAQ (reference sequence). The CDR3 is made up of 15 amino acids. This CDR3 is CASSDRDSGHSEHSF. As DNA, the CDR3 is TGTGCCAGCAGTGACCGGGACAGTGGGCACTCCGAGCATTCCTTC.

There are many counts of this clonotype. The J gene is TRBJ1-2, the V gene TRBV7-9, with a weak D call TRBD1 (5 bases). From germline, CDR1 is SEHNR and CDR2 FQNEAQ (reference sequence). The CDR3 is 15 residues long. V lost 3 bases and J lost 6, with 17 bases in between. CDR3 sequence (DNA): TGTGCCAGCAGCTTGAGCTCTGGGGGTCGGGATGGCTACACCTTC. This gives the protein CASSLSSGGRDGYTF.

The genes are TRBV11-2 and TRBJ2-5, with D perhaps matching TRBD1 (6 bases). This CDR3 is 14 amino acids long. Germline CDR1 is SGHAT and CDR2 is FQNNGV. Trimming took 7 bases from V and 5 from J, leaving 17 bases between them. The CDR3 is CASMGAEHLETQYF. The CDR3 nucleotides are TGTGCCAGCATGGGGGCAGAGCACCTGGAGACCCAGTACTTC.

The chain couples TRBV20-1 to TRBJ2-5; no definite D call. The CDR3 totals 16 residues. In germline, CDR1 is DFQATT, CDR2 SNEGSKA (reference sequence). V lost 6 bases and J lost 1, with 21 bases in between. CDR3 sequence (DNA): TGCAGTGCCCGAACCCTCTTACTTGGGCTCCAAGAGACCCAGTACTTC. Translated: CSARTLLLGLQETQYF.

The rearrangement links TRBV10-3 to TRBJ2-7; D could derive from TRBD1 or TRBD2 (5 bases each). The CDR3 contains 16 residues. The germline V and J ends were trimmed by 3 bases and 6 bases, with 21 bases remaining between them. Per germline, CDR1 ENHRY and CDR2 SYGVKD. The CDR3 loop is CAISDAGYRGAGEQYF. CDR3 in DNA: TGTGCCATCAGTGACGCGGGTTACCGAGGGGCTGGCGAGCAGTACTTC.

This clonotype was seen a few times. J is TRBJ1-1 and V is TRBV7-4, with D unclear. V lost 5 bases and J lost 0, with 10 bases in between. CDR1 is SGHVT and CDR2 is SQSDAQ in the germline V gene. The CDR3 is made up of 14 amino acids. The CDR3 DNA sequence: TGTGCCAGCAGCGCGCCCGACCTGAACACTGAAGCTTTCTTT. This sequence encodes CASSAPDLNTEAFF.

The chain combines TRBV20-1 with TRBJ1-5; 8 bases align to TRBD1. V trimming: 7 bases; J trimming: 3 bases; junction bases outside the gene matches: 14. This CDR3 contains 16 residues. Germline CDR1 DFQATT, CDR2 SNEGSKA (reference sequence). The CDR3 sequence: CSGSGQGATVNQPQHF. Written as DNA, the CDR3 is TGCAGTGGCTCGGGGCAGGGGGCTACTGTCAATCAGCCCCAGCATTTT.

This clonotype was recorded a few times. The rearrangement joins TRBV11-1 to TRBJ1-2, with 7 positions matching TRBD1. Germline values: CDR1 SGHAT, CDR2 FQDESV (reference sequence). This CDR3 contains 14 residues. The junction had 5 bases not matched to a gene; V was cut back by 5 bases and J by 2 bases. The CDR3 is CASSNRDRNYGYTF. The CDR3 nucleotides are TGTGCCAGCAGCAACCGGGACAGAAACTATGGCTACACCTTC.

This clonotype was detected only a few times. This sequence joins TRBV11-2 and TRBJ2-3, with no clear D. Trimming took off 4 bases at V and 6 bases at J, with 8 bases between the two ends. The germline V gene has CDR1 SGHAT and CDR2 FQNNGV. The CDR3 totals 12 residues. As DNA, the CDR3 is TGTGCCAGCAGCTCAATGAGGGATACGCAGTATTTT. It specifies CASSSMRDTQYF.

V gene TRBV7-6 combines with J gene TRBJ2-1; 11 nucleotides agree with TRBD2. Germline CDR1 reads SGHVS; CDR2 reads FNYEAQ. There are 17 residues in the CDR3. Losses at the gene ends were 4 bases for V and 8 bases for J; bases not matched to a gene: 13. The CDR3 loop reads CASSSRLAGTEGYEQFF. The CDR3 bases are TGTGCCAGCAGCTCAAGACTAGCGGGGACCGAGGGGTATGAGCAGTTCTTC. The entire variable domain, with the rest obtained from reference TRBV7-6 and TRBJ2-1, is as follows: GAGVSQSPRYKVTKRGQDVALRCDPISGHVSLYWYRQALGQGPEFLTYFNYEAQQDKSGLPNDRFSAERPEGSISTLTIQRTEQRDSAMYRCASSSRLAGTEGYEQFFGPGTRLTVL.

This clonotype was seen a handful of times. V is TRBV10-3 and J is TRBJ1-1; 9 bases map to TRBD1. The V gene end was trimmed by 1 base and the J gene end by 4 bases; junction bases not matched to a gene: 13. The CDR3 extends over 18 amino acids. Germline values: CDR1 ENHRY, CDR2 SYGVKD. In nucleotides, the CDR3 is TGTGCCATCAGTGAGTTACAGGGGGCCAGTTTTTTGGCCACTGAAGCTTTCTTT. Amino acids: CAISELQGASFLATEAFF.

The chain employs TRBV4-1 and TRBJ2-1; possible D gene TRBD1, 6 bases. CDR1 is MGHRA, CDR2 YSYEKL, per germline. CDR3 length equals 15 residues. Trimming cost V 1 base and J 8 bases, with 15 bases left between them. The CDR3 bases are TGCGCCAGCAGCCAAGTACAGGGAGTAAAGGATGAGCAGTTCTTC. The encoded protein is CASSQVQGVKDEQFF.

J is TRBJ2-3 and V is TRBV6-1; D unresolved. The CDR3 contains 14 residues. V was cut by 5 bases and J by 4 bases, with 13 bases left in between. Per the germline V gene, CDR1 is MNHNS and CDR2 is SASEGT. The CDR3 here is CASSYLGLPDTQYF. DNA for the CDR3: TGTGCCAGCAGTTATCTAGGTCTTCCAGATACGCAGTATTTT.

This clonotype was detected a few times. CDR3 bases: TGTGCCAGCAGCCCAACTCAGACCCAGTACTTC. It codes for CASSPTQTQYF. The chain combines TRBV7-2 with TRBJ2-5; D gene uncertain. With 5 bases removed from V and 6 bases from J, the gap between germline ends came to 7 bases. This CDR3 has 11 amino acids. Germline assignment: CDR1 SGHTA and CDR2 FQGNSA.

This clonotype showed up many times. V is TRBV4-1 and J is TRBJ1-5; D uncertain. The V gene's germline CDR1 is MGHRA and CDR2 YSYEKL. Trimming stripped 0 bases from V and 0 bases from J, with 3 bases between. The CDR3 covers 14 residues. The CDR3 bases are TGCGCCAGCAGCCAAGACAGTAGCAATCAGCCCCAGCATTTT. Translating it yields CASSQDSSNQPQHF.

This clonotype has just a few counts. The chain joins TRBV2 to TRBJ2-7, with unresolved D. The CDR3 consists of 13 residues. The V gene's germline CDR1 is SNHLY and CDR2 FYNNEI. The V gene lost 4 bases and the J gene lost 0 bases, with 7 bases spanning the gap. The CDR3 spells CASSVASSYEQYF. The CDR3 coding sequence is TGTGCCAGCAGTGTTGCTAGCTCCTACGAGCAGTACTTC. Looking up the rest from reference TRBV2 and TRBJ2-7 gives the full variable domain: EPEVTQTPSHQVTQMGQEVILRCVPISNHLYFYWYRQILGQKVEFLVSFYNNEISEKSEIFDDQFSVERPDGSNFTLKIRSTKLEDSAMYFCASSVASSYEQYFGPGTRLTVT.

The chain recombines TRBV20-1 with TRBJ1-2, with D possibly being TRBD1 (6 bases). Trimming pared 3 bases from V and 2 bases from J, leaving 13 bases between. This CDR3 region has 14 residues. The V gene's germline CDR1 is DFQATT and CDR2 SNEGSKA (reference sequence). The CDR3 nucleotides are TGCAGTGCTAGGGGGGTACAGGGAAACTATGGCTACACCTTC. As protein: CSARGVQGNYGYTF.

This clonotype was seen many times. This chain connects TRBV7-8 to TRBJ2-2; D ambiguous. Trimming pared 3 bases from V and 4 bases from J, leaving 15 bases between. The CDR3 spans 16 residues. The germline V gene has CDR1 SGHVS and CDR2 FQNEAQ. The CDR3 region is CASSFRVGVGTGELFF. CDR3 nucleotide sequence: TGTGCCAGCAGCTTTCGTGTTGGCGTCGGCACCGGGGAGCTGTTTTTT.

J is TRBJ2-1 and V is TRBV7-2, with D possibly matching TRBD2 (5 bases). Trimming shortened V by 5 bases and J by 2 bases, and 16 bases separated the two germline ends. CDR1 and CDR2 from the germline V gene are SGHTA and FQGNSA. This CDR3 has 16 amino acids. The CDR3, as DNA: TGTGCCAGCAGCCTAGTCGGGGTCAGCCCCTACAATGAGCAGTTCTTC. Translating gives CASSLVGVSPYNEQFF. Together with reference TRBV7-2 and TRBJ2-1, the CDR3 gives the full variable domain: GAGVSQSPSNKVTEKGKDVELRCDPISGHTALYWYRQSLGQGLEFLIYFQGNSAPDKSGLPSDRFSAERTGGSVSTLTIQRTQQEDSAVYLCASSLVGVSPYNEQFFGPGTRLTVL.